What follows are 5 T cell receptor beta chains derived from one specimen sequenced in a study of T cells in Graves' hyperthyroidism and ophthalmopathy. It was RNA transcripts that yielded the amplified TCR beta CDR3 regions. Researchers ran a first-round RT-PCR on the TCR CDR3 using the HTBI primer set. TCRdb independently ran MiXCR on the multiplex PCR reads; one entry per CDR3 protein. There are under 250,000 distinct CDR3 sequences in the sample; 17% occur only once, and roughly 55% lies in the top ten. The material sequenced was blood. The receptors were sampled from a woman aged 45 to 65 with Graves' hyperthyroidism.

This clonotype has ten or more counts. J is TRBJ1-2 and V is TRBV30, with D unresolved. The CDR3 is 13 residues long. V lost 2 bases and J 5 bases, leaving 12 bases between the germline ends. Germline CDR1 reads GTSNPN; CDR2 reads SVGIG (reference sequence). The CDR3 DNA follows: TGTGCCTGGAGTACGGGAGAGGCATATGGCTACACCTTC. This sequence encodes CAWSTGEAYGYTF.

This clonotype has a count of ten or more. V usage is TRBV12-3 or TRBV12-4 and J usage is TRBJ2-7, with a tentative D call TRBD1 (6 bases). Trimming stripped 6 bases from V and 2 bases from J, with 14 bases between. The CDR3 is 14 amino acids. CDR3 nucleotides: TGTGCCAGCAGCCCAGGACAGCTAACCTACGAGCAGTACTTC. Translation gives CASSPGQLTYEQYF.

The J gene is TRBJ1-2, the V gene TRBV5-4; D might be TRBD1 (6 bases). The CDR3 consists of 14 residues. CDR1 and CDR2 from the germline V gene are SGHNT and YYREEE (reference sequence). V was shortened by 7 bases and J by 2 bases, with 15 bases between the two germline ends. The CDR3 sequence: CASGGGGRNYGYTF. CDR3 DNA: TGTGCCAGCGGAGGGGGAGGCAGAAACTATGGCTACACCTTC.

In its sample, this clonotype was seen a few times. V is TRBV6-2 or TRBV6-3 and J is TRBJ2-7; 8 bases map to TRBD1. Germline V gene sequence: CDR1 MNHEY, CDR2 SVGEGT. The trim removed 7 bases at V and 3 bases at J, leaving 2 bases unmatched. The CDR3 runs 12 residues. The CDR3 sequence is CASKDRDYEQYF. The CDR3 coding sequence is TGTGCCAGCAAGGACAGGGACTACGAGCAGTACTTC.

This clonotype has a count of ten or more. In DNA, the CDR3 is TGTGCCAGCAGCTTACGTGTTGGTGAGCAGTTCTTC. Translating it yields CASSLRVGEQFF. The chain is built from TRBV11-2 and TRBJ2-1; no clear D. CDR3 length equals 12 residues. The V gene's germline CDR1 is SGHAT and CDR2 FQNNGV. The V gene lost 2 bases and the J gene lost 9 bases, with 8 bases spanning the gap.